This T cell receptor (beta chain) was documented in a study of cytomegalovirus exposure and HLA in healthy donors. This CDR3 is 16 amino acids long. With V trimmed by 8 bases and J by 3 bases, 13 bases remained unmatched. Germline assignment: CDR1 SQVTM and CDR2 ANQGSEA. The PCR ran on 60 Vbeta and 13 Jbeta primers. TCRdb's table, derived via immunoSEQ multiplex PCR, lists solely in-frame clones and lacks some. The sample lists about 130,000 clones, roughly 80% occurring once. The receptor was isolated from a man aged 30 to 39 in good health and CMV-seronegative. The sequencing input was PBMCs. The chain joins TRBV29-1 to TRBJ2-3; TRBD2 matches 11 bases. The CDR3 spells CSPVAIAGGRTDTQYF. CDR3 in DNA: TGCAGCCCCGTTGCGATAGCGGGAGGGAGAACAGATACGCAGTATTTT.